Reported below is one T cell receptor beta chain. Antigen specificity is unknown. The sample is drawn from a study of T cell responses to AZD1222 COVID-19 vaccine. The repertoire was sequenced with immunoSEQ multiplex PCR; TCRdb's copy has only in-frame clones and lacks some. The top ten hold approximately 7.9% of the sample, which has 90,000 to 110,000 clones, roughly nine tenths seen once. The germline V gene encodes CDR1 SGHDN and CDR2 FVKESK. V gave up 1 base and J gave up 0 bases, with 2 bases separating them. This CDR3 is 13 amino acids long. Study-level findings and limits: Only five or six AZD1222 recipients were seropositive at baseline.

The sequence was obtained from an adult in good health. The chain links TRBV14 to TRBJ2-3, with no clear D. This sample comprised peripheral blood, obtained on day 0 of AZD1222 vaccination. The DNA for the CDR3 is TGTGCCAGCAGCCAAGCTAGCACAGATACGCAGTATTTT. It specifies CASSQASTDTQYF.